Included here is one T cell receptor beta chain sequence, with context. Each CDR3 protein is one row after TCRdb ran MiXCR on the PCR reads. The repertoire holds 10,000 to 15,000 distinct CDR3 sequences, with 58% as singletons. The V and J ends lost 3 bases and 0 bases, in that order; junction bases with no gene match: 7. CDR1 MDHEN and CDR2 SYDVKM come from the germline V gene. This CDR3 contains 18 residues. The sample is drawn from a study of tumor-infiltrating lymphocytes in oesophageal squamous cell carcinoma. This rearrangement joins TRBV28 to TRBJ2-1; 11 nucleotides line up with TRBD2. Sample: esophageal tumor tissue. This clonotype was obtained from a female donor with esophageal squamous cell carcinoma. CDR3 sequence: CASSFPGTSGYSYNEQFF. CDR3 bases: TGTGCCAGCAGTTTCCCCGGGACTAGCGGATACTCCTACAATGAGCAGTTCTTC.